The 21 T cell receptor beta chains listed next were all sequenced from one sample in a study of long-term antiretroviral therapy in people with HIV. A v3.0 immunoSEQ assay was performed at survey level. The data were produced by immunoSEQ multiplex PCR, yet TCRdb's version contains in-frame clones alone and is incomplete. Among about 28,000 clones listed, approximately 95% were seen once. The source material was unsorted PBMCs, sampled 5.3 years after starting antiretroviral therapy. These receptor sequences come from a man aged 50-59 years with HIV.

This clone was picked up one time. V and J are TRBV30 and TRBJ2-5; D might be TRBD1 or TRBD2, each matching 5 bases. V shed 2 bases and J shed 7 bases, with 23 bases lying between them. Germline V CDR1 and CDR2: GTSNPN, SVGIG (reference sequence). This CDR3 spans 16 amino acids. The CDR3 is CAWSSPNSGALGTQYF. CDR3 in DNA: TGTGCCTGGAGTTCGCCTAATTCCGGGGCTTTAGGGACCCAGTACTTC. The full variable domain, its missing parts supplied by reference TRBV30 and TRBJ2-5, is SQTIHQWPATLVQPVGSPLSLECTVEGTSNPNLYWYRQAAGRGLQLLFYSVGIGQISSEVPQNLSASRPQDRQFILSSKKLLLSDSGFYLCAWSSPNSGALGTQYFGPGTRLLVL.

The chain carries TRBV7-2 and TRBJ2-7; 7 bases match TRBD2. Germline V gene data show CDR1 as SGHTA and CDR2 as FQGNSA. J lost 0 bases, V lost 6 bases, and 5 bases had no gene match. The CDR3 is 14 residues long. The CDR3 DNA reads TGTGCCAGCAGGTGGGGGGGGTCCTCCTACGAGCAGTACTTC. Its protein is CASRWGGSSYEQYF.

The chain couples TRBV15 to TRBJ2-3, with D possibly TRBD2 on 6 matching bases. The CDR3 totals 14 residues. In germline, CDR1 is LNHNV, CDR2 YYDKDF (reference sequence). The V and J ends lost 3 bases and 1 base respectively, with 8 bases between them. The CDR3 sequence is CATSRTRGTDTQYF. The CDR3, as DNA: TGTGCCACCAGCAGGACTAGGGGCACAGATACGCAGTATTTT.

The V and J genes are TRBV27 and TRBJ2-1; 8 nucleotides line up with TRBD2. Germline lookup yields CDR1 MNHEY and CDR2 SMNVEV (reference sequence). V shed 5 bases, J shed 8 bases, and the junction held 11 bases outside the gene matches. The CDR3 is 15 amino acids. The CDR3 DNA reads TGTGCCAGCAGTCGGGCGGGGGGCCCTTCCCATGAGCAGTTCTTC. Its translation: CASSRAGGPSHEQFF.

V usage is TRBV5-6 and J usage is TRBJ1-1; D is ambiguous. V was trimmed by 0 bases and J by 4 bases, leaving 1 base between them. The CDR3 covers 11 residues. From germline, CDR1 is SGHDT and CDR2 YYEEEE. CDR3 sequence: CASSLGTEAFF. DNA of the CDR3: TGTGCCAGCAGCTTGGGCACTGAAGCTTTCTTT.

For the CDR3, the DNA is TGTGCCAGTAGTATAGGGGACAGGGGGCGCACTGAAGCTTTCTTT. Amino acid sequence: CASSIGDRGRTEAFF. This chain uses TRBV19 with TRBJ1-1, with 12 bases that match TRBD1. V was pared by 1 base and J by 4 bases, with 1 base of the junction left unmatched. CDR3 size: 15 residues. Germline V gene sequence: CDR1 LNHDA, CDR2 SQIVND (reference sequence).

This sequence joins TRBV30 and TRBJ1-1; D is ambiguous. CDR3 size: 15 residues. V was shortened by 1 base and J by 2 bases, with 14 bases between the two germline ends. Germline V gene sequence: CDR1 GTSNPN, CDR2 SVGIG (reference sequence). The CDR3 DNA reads TGTGCCTGGAGTGCCTCGGCCGGCCCTAACACTGAAGCTTTCTTT. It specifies CAWSASAGPNTEAFF.

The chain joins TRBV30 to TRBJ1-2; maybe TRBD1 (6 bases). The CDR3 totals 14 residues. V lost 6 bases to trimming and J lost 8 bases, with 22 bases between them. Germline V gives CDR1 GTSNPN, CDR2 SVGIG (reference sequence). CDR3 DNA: TGTGCCTGCCTTAGGGAGGGGGTAGGGGAAGGCTACACCTTC. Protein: CACLREGVGEGYTF.

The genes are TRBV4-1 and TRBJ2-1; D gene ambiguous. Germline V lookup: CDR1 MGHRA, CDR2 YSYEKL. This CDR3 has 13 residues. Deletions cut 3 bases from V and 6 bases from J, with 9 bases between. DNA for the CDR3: TGCGCCAGCAGCCACCCCTATCCCAATGAGCAGTTCTTC. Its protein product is CASSHPYPNEQFF.

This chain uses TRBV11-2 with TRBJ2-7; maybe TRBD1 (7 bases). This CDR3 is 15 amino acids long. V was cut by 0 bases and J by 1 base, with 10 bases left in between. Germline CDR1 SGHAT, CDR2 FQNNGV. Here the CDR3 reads CASSLEQGGSYEQYF. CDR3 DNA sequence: TGTGCCAGCAGCTTAGAGCAGGGGGGATCCTACGAGCAGTACTTC.

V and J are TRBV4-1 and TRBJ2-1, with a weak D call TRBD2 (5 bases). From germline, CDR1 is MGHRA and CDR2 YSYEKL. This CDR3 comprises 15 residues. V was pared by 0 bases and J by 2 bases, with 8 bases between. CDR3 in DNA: TGCGCCAGCAGCCAAGATGCCGGGACCTACAATGAGCAGTTCTTC. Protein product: CASSQDAGTYNEQFF.

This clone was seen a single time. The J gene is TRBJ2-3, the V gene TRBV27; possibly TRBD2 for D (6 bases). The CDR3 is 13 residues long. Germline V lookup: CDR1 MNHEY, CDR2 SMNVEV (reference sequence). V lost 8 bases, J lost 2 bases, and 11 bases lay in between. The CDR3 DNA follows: TGTGCCAGCGGACTACTTTCCACAGATACGCAGTATTTT. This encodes CASGLLSTDTQYF.

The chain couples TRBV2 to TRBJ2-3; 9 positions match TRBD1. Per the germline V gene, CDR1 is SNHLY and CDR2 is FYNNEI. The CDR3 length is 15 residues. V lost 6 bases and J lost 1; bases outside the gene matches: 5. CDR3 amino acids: CASRVGQGGTDTQYF. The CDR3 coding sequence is TGTGCCAGCAGAGTGGGACAGGGCGGCACAGATACGCAGTATTTT.

The CDR3 region has the DNA TGTGCCAGCGCCAGGCGCCGAGACAGGTGGACCTCTGCTAACTATGGCTACACCTTC. Translating gives CASARRRDRWTSANYGYTF. This chain connects TRBV27 to TRBJ1-2; TRBD1 is a possible D gene (6 bases). This CDR3 is 19 amino acids long. V lost 8 bases to trimming and J lost 0 bases, with 28 bases between them. Germline V gene lookup returns CDR1 MNHEY and CDR2 SMNVEV (reference sequence).

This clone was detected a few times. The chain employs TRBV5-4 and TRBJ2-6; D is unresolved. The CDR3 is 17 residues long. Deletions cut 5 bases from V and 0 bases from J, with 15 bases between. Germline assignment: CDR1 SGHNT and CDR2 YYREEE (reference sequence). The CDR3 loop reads CASSPEATGSGANVLTF. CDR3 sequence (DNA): TGTGCCAGCAGTCCTGAGGCTACGGGCTCTGGGGCCAACGTCCTGACTTTC.

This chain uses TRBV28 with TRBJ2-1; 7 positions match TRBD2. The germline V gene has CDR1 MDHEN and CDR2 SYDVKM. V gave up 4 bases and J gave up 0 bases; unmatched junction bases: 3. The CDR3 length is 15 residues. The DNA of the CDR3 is TGTGCCAGCAGTTCAAGCGGGGACTCCTACAATGAGCAGTTCTTC. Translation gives CASSSSGDSYNEQFF.

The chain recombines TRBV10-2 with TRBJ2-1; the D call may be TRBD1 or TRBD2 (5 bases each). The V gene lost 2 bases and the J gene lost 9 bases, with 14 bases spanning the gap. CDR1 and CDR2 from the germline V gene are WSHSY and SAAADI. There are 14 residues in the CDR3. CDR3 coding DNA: TGCGCCAGCAGTGAGACCCGGGATGGGGGTGAGCAGTTCTTC. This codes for CASSETRDGGEQFF.

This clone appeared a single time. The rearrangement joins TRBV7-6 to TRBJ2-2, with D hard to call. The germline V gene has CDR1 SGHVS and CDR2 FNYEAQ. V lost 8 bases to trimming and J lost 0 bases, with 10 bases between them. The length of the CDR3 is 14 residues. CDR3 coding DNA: TGTGCCAGCGGGCCAGGCTCGAACACCGGGGAGCTGTTTTTT. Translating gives CASGPGSNTGELFF.

The chain's CDR3 is CASSQGDRDNSPLHF. The CDR3 DNA reads TGTGCCAGCAGCCAGGGGGACAGGGATAATTCACCCCTCCACTTT. The chain carries TRBV11-2 and TRBJ1-6; 9 bases fit TRBD1. With V trimmed by 5 bases and J by 5 bases, 4 bases remained unmatched. Germline CDR1 reads SGHAT; CDR2 reads FQNNGV. The CDR3 length is 15 residues.

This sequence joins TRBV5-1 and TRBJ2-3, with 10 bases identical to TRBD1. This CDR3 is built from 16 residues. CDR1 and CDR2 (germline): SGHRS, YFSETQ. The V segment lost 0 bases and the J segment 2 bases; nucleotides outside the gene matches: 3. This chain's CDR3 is CASSLGTGGFTDTQYF. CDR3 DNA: TGCGCCAGCAGCTTGGGGACAGGGGGTTTCACAGATACGCAGTATTTT. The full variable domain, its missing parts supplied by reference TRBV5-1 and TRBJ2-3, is KAGVTQTPRYLIKTRGQQVTLSCSPISGHRSVSWYQQTPGQGLQFLFEYFSETQRNKGNFPGRFSGRQFSNSRSEMNVSTLELGDSALYLCASSLGTGGFTDTQYFGPGTRLTVL.

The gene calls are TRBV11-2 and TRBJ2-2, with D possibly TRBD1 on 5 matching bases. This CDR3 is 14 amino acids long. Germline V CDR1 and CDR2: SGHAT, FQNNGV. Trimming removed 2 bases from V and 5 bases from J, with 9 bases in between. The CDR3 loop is CASSLLGVTGELFF. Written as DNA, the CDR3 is TGTGCCAGCAGCTTACTAGGGGTGACCGGGGAGCTGTTTTTT.